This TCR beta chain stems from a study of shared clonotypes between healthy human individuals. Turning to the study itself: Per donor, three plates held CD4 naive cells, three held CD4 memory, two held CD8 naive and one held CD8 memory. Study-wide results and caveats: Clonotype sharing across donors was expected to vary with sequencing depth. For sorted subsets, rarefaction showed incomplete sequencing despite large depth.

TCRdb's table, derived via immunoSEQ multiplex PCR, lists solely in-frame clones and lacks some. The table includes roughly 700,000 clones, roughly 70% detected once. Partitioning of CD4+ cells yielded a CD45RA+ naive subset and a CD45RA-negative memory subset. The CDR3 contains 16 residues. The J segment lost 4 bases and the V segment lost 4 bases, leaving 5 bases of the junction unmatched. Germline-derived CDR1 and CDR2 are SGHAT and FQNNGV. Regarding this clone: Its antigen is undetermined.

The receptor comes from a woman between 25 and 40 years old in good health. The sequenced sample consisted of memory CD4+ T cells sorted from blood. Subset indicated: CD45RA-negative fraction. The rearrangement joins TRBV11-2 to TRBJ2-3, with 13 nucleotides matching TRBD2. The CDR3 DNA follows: TGTGCCAGCAGCTGGACTAGCGGGAGTTCCTCAGATACGCAGTATTTT. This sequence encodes CASSWTSGSSSDTQYF.